This T cell receptor (beta chain) was profiled in a study of technical replicates of blood from a few donors. Germline loops: CDR1 SNHLY, CDR2 FYNNEI. This CDR3 has 13 amino acids. Trimming at V came to 10 bases and at J to 3 bases, leaving 8 bases not matched to a gene. Data came from immunoSEQ multiplex PCR; TCRdb stores just in-frame clones and leaves some out. The profile covers 81,000 or so clones, with roughly 96% appearing a single time and around 0.18% taken by the ten largest. This sequence was found in a human donor in good health. The material sequenced was T cells isolated from PBMCs. This rearrangement joins TRBV2 to TRBJ1-1; 7 bases line up with TRBD1. In DNA form, the CDR3 reads TGTGCCACCCACAGGGGAGAGGACACTGAAGCTTTCTTT. Translation: CATHRGEDTEAFF. Full variable domain (rest looked up from reference TRBV2 and TRBJ1-1): EPEVTQTPSHQVTQMGQEVILRCVPISNHLYFYWYRQILGQKVEFLVSFYNNEISEKSEIFDDQFSVERPDGSNFTLKIRSTKLEDSAMYFCATHRGEDTEAFFGQGTRLTVV.